This T cell receptor beta chain was identified in a study of blood T cell repertoires in COVID-19. About the research overall: Collection of acute and convalescent COVID-19 samples took place in the United States, Italy and Spain. Sources were T cells, B-cell-depleted T cells, or PBMCs; the material itself was cDNA or gDNA.

Study processing details: It was from reference gene primer amplification that nucleated cell counts were estimated. The method was immunoSEQ multiplex PCR; TCRdb's version includes in-frame clones alone and lacks a portion of them. The V and J calls and clone size come from that table; D and trimming were worked out from the DNA. The profile shows a few hundred thousand clones, more than 85% of them singletons. V lost 5 bases to trimming and J lost 7 bases, with 17 bases between them. Looked up from germline, CDR1 is LNHDA and CDR2 is SQIVND (reference sequence). The CDR3 has 14 residues. The source material was peripheral blood. The chain recombines TRBV19 with TRBJ1-2; perhaps TRBD1 as D (5 bases). The TCR originated in a man aged 60 to 69 with acute or convalescent COVID-19. CDR3 DNA: TGTGCCAGTAGTGAGGTTAGGGGTAGTCCTGGCTACACCTTC. This sequence encodes CASSEVRGSPGYTF.